This entry is about one T cell receptor (beta chain). Its specific antigen is unknown. No per-base quality is available; no much larger clone lies one base away. TCRdb lists the instrument as Illumina NovaSeq 6000. TCRalpha and TCRbeta cDNA libraries were built by 5'RACE with constant-segment primers, adding sample barcodes and unique molecular identifiers. RNA was extracted from every sample with Trizol reagent. Library amplification was performed in two PCR steps, and a second sample barcode and Illumina TruSeq adapters were introduced in the second step. Libraries were sequenced on an Illumina NovaSeq with 2 x 150 bp paired-end reads. The authors processed their data as follows. The reads were demultiplexed and collapsed into UMI-guided consensus sequences using migec v1.2.7. Using mixcr v2.1.11, UMI consensuses were aligned to TRA and TRB V and J templates and then assembled into clonotypes. A clonotype was counted as expanded or contracted only if both edgeR and NoisET called the change significant, with noise models trained on biological replicates. For edgeR calls, the thresholds were a false discovery rate-adjusted p below 0.01 and a log2 fold-change of 1. As an exploratory analysis of dynamics, PCA with hierarchical clustering was applied to max-normalized trajectories of the 1000 most abundant clonotypes. The CD4 or CD8 phenotype of responding clones was assigned using the separately sequenced CD4+ and CD8+ repertoires. The raw public reads went through TCRdb reprocessing: fastp at Q25, MiXCR clone calling, in-frame beta chains kept. Here each entry gathers all rows of one CDR3 protein and keeps the most common genes and DNA. These V and J calls derive from TCRdb rather than the authors' analysis. The sample includes around 180,000 distinct CDR3 sequences, with roughly 20% observed a single time. The biggest ten clones account for more than 3% of the sample.

Between the V and J ends, shortened by 2 bases and 1 base respectively, the junction contains 11 bases. The germline V gene gives CDR1 as SGHVS and CDR2 as FQNEAQ. The CDR3 spans 15 residues, from the cysteine through the phenylalanine. The retained sequence is limited to the CDR3, 45 bases, with the frame set at the first base. The data originate from a study of T-cell memory formation after mild COVID-19 (dated by TCRdb to the early 2020s). About the study as a whole: Most TCR sequence clusters were specific to one of the two donors. Longitudinal TCRalpha and TCRbeta repertoire sequencing tracked T-cell clones expanding and contracting after mild COVID-19 in two donors. Two young, previously healthy adult volunteers, one female and one male, were included in the cohort. General conclusions and limits of the study: SARS-CoV-2 specificity of the second-wave clones peaking on day 37 was not confirmed. Contracting CD4+ clones turned up mainly in the CM and EM memory subsets, whereas EMRA was where CD8+ clones were enriched. Only two mild cases were covered in the study, and larger cohorts including severe cases with pre-infection samples were considered necessary. The detection of some responding clones in pre-infection memory suggests that pre-existing cross-reactive memory T cells joined the SARS-CoV-2 response. Clones contracting from day 15 to 85 had balanced CD4/CD8 phenotypes, while a second wave expanding from day 15 to 37 was biased towards CD4+.

Ficoll-Paque density gradient centrifugation was used to isolate PBMCs. Recombination connected TRBV7-8 to TRBJ1-1, and the D gene may be TRBD1, 5 bases matching. The material sequenced was PBMCs or a T cell subset sorted from them (not recorded which). The source of this sequence is a man aged 18 to 29 who had mild COVID-19 (a few samples of this study predate the infection). The sample titles of this study are shuffled in the database, so cell type and time point are left out; the donor was told from shared clones. This receptor carries the CDR3 CASSLMGLQNTEAFF. The DNA sequence is given as TGTGCCAGCAGCTTAATGGGACTGCAGAACACTGAAGCTTTCTTT.